This TCR beta chain was identified during a study of CXCR4 blockade with PD-1 therapy in pancreatic cancer (dated by TCRdb to between 2019 and 2020). Some background on the complete study: The study analyzed resected pancreatic ductal adenocarcinoma using multiplex immunohistochemistry and TCRbeta immunosequencing, along with ex vivo slice culture to test PD-1 and CXCR4 blockade. To look at intratumoral heterogeneity, the researchers TCR-sequenced two geographically distinct regions from each of 6 tumors.

None of the patients whose archived tumor blocks were used had received neoadjuvant therapy prior to resection. The preserved-tissue arm of the study used 30 to 35 surgical resection samples from about 24 previously untreated pancreatic ductal adenocarcinoma patients. For the resection arm, DNA was extracted from ten 5-micron curls of FFPE tumor adjacent to the multiplex immunohistochemistry slide. Study-level results and caveats: The frequency of each amino acid clone correlated strongly with the number of distinct nucleotide rearrangements encoding that clone, suggesting convergent selection driven by common tumor antigens. Tumors showed clonal expansion, with mean productive clonality approximately 0.14 versus 0.053 in healthy blood, but clonality did not correlate with survival. Only TCRbeta chains were sequenced, so true antigen-specificity overlap of convergent dominant clones remained unconfirmed pending paired alpha-beta single-cell sequencing.

V has 1 base trimmed and J has 9 bases trimmed; junction bases matching no gene number 9. In the germline V gene, CDR1 corresponds to MGHDK and CDR2 to SYGVNS. Counted from cysteine to phenylalanine, this CDR3 has 16 amino acids. Only the CDR3 DNA is retained, 48 bases long and in frame from the first base. This clone was counted a few times. The clone's antigen remains unknown. Base qualities were left out, and no much larger clone turns up one base away. Using the immunoSEQ Assay at Adaptive Biotechnologies, the researchers immunosequenced TCRbeta CDR3 regions from the extracted DNA. In the source study's methods: To measure the absolute abundance of each unique TCRbeta CDR3, the sequences were collapsed and filtered. Clonality was defined as 1 minus Pielou's evenness, computed on productive in-frame rearrangements only. For regional overlap, the top 100 nucleotide rearrangements were followed across paired samples, and the Morisita index was used to compare paired samples against unrelated samples. Convergence of nucleotide rearrangements onto identical amino acid sequences was assessed with the immunoSEQ Rearrangement Details tool. TCRdb took this table from immuneACCESS and kept in-frame rearrangements with V and J called. Such tables lack part of the clones; where checked against another copy, unresolved V genes explain under half of the gap, and the rest is unexplained. V and J calls plus clone size are reproduced from that table; the DNA served to infer D and trimming. Here the sample has approximately 17,000 clones; about 72% occur a single time. Together, the top ten hold around 6.3% of the sample.

The sample consisted of tumor tissue. The TCR comes from a human donor with pancreatic ductal adenocarcinoma. The rearrangement combines TRBV25-1 with TRBJ2-1; 10 nucleotides in the junction match TRBD2. For the CDR3, the sequence is CASSEFPGTSVSEQFF. At the DNA level, the sequence is TGTGCCAGCAGTGAATTCCCCGGGACTAGCGTTAGTGAGCAGTTCTTC.